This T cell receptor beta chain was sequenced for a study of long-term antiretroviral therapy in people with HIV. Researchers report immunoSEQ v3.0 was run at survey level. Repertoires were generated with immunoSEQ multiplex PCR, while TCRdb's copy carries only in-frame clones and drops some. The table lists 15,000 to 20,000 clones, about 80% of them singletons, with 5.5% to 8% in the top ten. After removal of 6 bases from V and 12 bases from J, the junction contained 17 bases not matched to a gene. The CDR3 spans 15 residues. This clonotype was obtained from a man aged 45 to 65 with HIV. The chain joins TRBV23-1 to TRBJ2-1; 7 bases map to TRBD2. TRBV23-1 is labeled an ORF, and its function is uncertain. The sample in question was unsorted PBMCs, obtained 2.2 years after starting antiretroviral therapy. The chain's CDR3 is CASRGGTLPAGGQFF. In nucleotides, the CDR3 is TGCGCCAGCAGGGGGGGGACGCTCCCCGCCGGAGGGCAGTTCTTC.